This T cell receptor (beta chain) appears in the sequencing data of a study of T cell repertoires in cytomegalovirus infection. Study-level background: A matching HLA type, together with CMV infection, was signaled by public TCR beta signatures. Findings of the study overall: The cumulative frequency of public TCR beta families identified carriers of CMV plus the relevant HLA.

Trimming removed 1 base from V and 9 bases from J, with 7 bases in between. The germline gives CDR1 SGHTA, CDR2 FQGNSA. The CDR3 has 12 amino acids. A remark on this clonotype: Its target is not known.

TCRdb itself ran the reads through MiXCR, one entry per CDR3 protein. The table includes around 130,000 distinct CDR3 sequences, roughly 8.2% detected once. This TCR was sampled from a human donor in good health (CMV status not recorded). Some clones in this sample may be carry-over from other donors' samples. This sequence joins TRBV7-2 and TRBJ2-1, with D unclear. The sequencing sample was made of PBMCs. For the CDR3, the DNA is TGTGCCAGCAGCTTAGATTTGAGTGAGCAGTTCTTC. It specifies CASSLDLSEQFF. The full variable domain, its missing parts supplied by reference TRBV7-2 and TRBJ2-1, is GAGVSQSPSNKVTEKGKDVELRCDPISGHTALYWYRQSLGQGLEFLIYFQGNSAPDKSGLPSDRFSAERTGGSVSTLTIQRTQQEDSAVYLCASSLDLSEQFFGPGTRLTVL.